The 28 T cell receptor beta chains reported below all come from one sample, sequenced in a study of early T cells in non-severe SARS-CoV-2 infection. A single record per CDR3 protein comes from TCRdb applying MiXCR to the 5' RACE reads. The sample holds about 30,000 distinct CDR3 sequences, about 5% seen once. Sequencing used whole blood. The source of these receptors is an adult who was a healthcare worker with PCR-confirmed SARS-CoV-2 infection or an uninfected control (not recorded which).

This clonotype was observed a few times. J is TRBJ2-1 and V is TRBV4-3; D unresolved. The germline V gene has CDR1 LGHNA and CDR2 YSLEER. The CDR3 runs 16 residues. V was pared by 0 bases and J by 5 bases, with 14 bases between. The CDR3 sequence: CASSQDYQSNNNEQFF. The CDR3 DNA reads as TGCGCCAGCAGCCAAGATTATCAAAGCAATAACAATGAGCAGTTCTTC.

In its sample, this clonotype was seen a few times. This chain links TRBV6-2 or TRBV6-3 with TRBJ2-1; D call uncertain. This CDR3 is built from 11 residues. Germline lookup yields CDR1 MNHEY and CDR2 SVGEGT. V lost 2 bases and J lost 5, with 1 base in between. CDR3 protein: CASSYNNEQFF. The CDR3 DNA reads TGTGCCAGCAGTTACAACAATGAGCAGTTCTTC.

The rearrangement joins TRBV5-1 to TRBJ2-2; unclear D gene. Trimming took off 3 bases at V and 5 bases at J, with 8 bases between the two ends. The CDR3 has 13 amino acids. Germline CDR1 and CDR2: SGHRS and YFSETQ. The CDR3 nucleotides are TGCGCCAGCAGCTACACTGAAACCGGGGAGCTGTTTTTT. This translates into CASSYTETGELFF.

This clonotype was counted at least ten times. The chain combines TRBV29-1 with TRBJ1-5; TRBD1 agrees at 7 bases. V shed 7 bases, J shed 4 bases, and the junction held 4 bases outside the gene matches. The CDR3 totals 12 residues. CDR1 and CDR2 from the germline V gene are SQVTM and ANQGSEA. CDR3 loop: CSAGTENQPQHF. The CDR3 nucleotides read TGCAGCGCCGGGACAGAAAATCAGCCCCAGCATTTT. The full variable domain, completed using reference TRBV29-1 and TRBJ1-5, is SAVISQKPSRDICQRGTSLTIQCQVDSQVTMMFWYRQQPGQSLTLIATANQGSEATYESGFVIDKFPISRPNLTFSTLTVSNMSPEDSSIYLCSAGTENQPQHFGDGTRLSIL.

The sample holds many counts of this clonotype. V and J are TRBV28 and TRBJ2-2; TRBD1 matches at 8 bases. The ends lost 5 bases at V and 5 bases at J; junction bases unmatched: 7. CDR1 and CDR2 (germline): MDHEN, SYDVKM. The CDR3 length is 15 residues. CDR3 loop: CASSLGTGRTGELFF. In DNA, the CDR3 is TGTGCCAGCAGTCTAGGGACAGGAAGAACCGGGGAGCTGTTTTTT.

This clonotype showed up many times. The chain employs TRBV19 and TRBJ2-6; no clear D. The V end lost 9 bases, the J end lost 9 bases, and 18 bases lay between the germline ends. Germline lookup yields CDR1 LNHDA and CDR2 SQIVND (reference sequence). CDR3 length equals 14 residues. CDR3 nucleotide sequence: TGTGCCAGGAACCCCCTTACTTTAGGCAACGTCCTGACTTTC. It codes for CARNPLTLGNVLTF.

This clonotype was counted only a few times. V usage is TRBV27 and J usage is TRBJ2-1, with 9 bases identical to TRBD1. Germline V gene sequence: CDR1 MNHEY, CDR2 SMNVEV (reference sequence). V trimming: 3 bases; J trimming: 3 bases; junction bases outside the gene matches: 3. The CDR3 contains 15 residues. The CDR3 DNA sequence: TGTGCCAGCAGTTTTCCGGACAGGGGCTACAATGAGCAGTTCTTC. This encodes CASSFPDRGYNEQFF.

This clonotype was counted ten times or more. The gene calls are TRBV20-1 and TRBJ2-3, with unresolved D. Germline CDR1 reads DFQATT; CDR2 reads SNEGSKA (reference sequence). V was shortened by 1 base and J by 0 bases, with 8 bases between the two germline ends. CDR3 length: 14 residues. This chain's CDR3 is CSARAGRSTDTQYF. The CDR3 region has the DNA TGCAGTGCTAGAGCGGGCAGGAGCACAGATACGCAGTATTTT.

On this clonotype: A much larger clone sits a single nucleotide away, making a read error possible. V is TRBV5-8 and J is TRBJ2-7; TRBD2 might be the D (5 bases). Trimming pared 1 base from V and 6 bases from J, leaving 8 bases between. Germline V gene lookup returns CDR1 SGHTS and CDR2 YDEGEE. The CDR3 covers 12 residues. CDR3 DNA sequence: TGTGCCAGCAGCTTGAGGGAGACCGAGCAGTACTTC. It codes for CASSLRETEQYF.

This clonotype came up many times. For the CDR3, the DNA is TGCAGTGCTGAAGACAGGGGCGACAGCAACGAGCAGTACTTC. Its translation: CSAEDRGDSNEQYF. The rearrangement joins TRBV20-1 to TRBJ2-7, with 8 positions matching TRBD1. V was clipped by 5 bases and J by 5 bases; unmatched bases: 11. This CDR3 comprises 14 residues. Germline V gene sequence: CDR1 DFQATT, CDR2 SNEGSKA (reference sequence).

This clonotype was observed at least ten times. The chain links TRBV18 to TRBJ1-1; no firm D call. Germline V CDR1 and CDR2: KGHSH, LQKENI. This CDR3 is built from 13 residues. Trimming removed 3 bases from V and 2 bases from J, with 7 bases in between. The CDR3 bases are TGTGCCAGCTCACCGACATCAAACACTGAAGCTTTCTTT. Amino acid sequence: CASSPTSNTEAFF.

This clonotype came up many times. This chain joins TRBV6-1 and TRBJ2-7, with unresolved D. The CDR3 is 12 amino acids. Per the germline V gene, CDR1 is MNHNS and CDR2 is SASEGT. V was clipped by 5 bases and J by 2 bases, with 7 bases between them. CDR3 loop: CASSSRTYEQYF. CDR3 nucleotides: TGTGCCAGCAGTAGTAGGACCTACGAGCAGTACTTC.

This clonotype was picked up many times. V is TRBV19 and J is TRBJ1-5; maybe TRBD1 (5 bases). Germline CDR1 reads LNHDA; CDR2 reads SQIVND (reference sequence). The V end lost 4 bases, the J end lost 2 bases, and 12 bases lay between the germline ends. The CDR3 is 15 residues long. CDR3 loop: CASSTGTRGNQPQHF. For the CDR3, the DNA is TGTGCCAGTAGTACCGGGACCAGGGGCAATCAGCCCCAGCATTTT.

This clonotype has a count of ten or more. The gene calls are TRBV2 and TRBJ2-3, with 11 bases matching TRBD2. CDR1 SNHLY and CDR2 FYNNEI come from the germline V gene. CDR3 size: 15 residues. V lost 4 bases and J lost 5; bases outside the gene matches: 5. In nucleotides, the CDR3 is TGTGCCAGCAGTGTCCATGGGACTAGCGGAGATACGCAGTATTTT. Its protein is CASSVHGTSGDTQYF.

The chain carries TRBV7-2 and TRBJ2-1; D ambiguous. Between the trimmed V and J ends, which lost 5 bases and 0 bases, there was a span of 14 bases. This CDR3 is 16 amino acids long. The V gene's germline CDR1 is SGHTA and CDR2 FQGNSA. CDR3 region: CASSPRPRSSYNEQFF. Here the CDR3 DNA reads TGTGCCAGCAGCCCCAGACCCAGGAGCTCCTACAATGAGCAGTTCTTC.

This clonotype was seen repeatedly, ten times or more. CDR3 sequence reads: CASSQKGLAGAAQYF. The DNA of the CDR3 is TGTGCCAGCAGTCAAAAAGGCCTAGCGGGAGCGGCGCAGTATTTT. This chain links TRBV6-6 with TRBJ2-3; 10 nucleotides line up with TRBD2. After removal of 5 bases from V and 10 bases from J, the junction contained 12 bases not matched to a gene. Looked up from germline, CDR1 is MNHNY and CDR2 is SVGAGI (reference sequence). This CDR3 is built from 15 residues.

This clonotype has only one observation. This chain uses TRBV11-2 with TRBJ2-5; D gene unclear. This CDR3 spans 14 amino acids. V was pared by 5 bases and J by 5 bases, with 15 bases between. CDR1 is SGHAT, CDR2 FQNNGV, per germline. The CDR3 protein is CASSLGPEPETQYF. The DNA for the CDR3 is TGTGCCAGCAGCCTGGGCCCTGAGCCCGAGACCCAGTACTTC.

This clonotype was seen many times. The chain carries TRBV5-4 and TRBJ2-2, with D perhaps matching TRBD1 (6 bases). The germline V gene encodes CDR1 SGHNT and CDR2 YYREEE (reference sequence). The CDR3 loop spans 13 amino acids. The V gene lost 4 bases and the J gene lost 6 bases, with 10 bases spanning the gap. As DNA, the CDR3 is TGTGCCAGCAGCGCTTACAGGGCCGGGGAGCTGTTTTTT. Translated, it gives CASSAYRAGELFF.

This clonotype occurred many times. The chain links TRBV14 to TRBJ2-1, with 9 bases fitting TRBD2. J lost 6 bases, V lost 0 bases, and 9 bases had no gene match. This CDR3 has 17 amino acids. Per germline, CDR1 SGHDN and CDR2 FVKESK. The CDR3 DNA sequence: TGTGCCAGCAGCCAAGAAAAGCGGGAGGCCTCCATCAATGAGCAGTTCTTC. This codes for CASSQEKREASINEQFF.

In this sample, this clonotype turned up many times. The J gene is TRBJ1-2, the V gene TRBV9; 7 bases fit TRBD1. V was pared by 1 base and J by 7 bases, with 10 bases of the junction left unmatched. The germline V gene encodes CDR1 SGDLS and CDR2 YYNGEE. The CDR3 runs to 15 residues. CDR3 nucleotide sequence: TGTGCCAGCAGCGTATTAGGAGGGGGCGCCGTTGGCTACACCTTC. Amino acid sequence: CASSVLGGGAVGYTF.

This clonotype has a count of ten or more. The CDR3 DNA is TGTGCCAGTAGTATAGAAGGGGGGCACGGCACAGATACGCAGTATTTT. It translates to CASSIEGGHGTDTQYF. The chain recombines TRBV19 with TRBJ2-3, with D tentatively TRBD1 or TRBD2 (6 bases each). V dropped 0 bases and J dropped 1 base, with 11 bases sitting between them. The CDR3 is 16 residues long. The V gene's germline CDR1 is LNHDA and CDR2 SQIVND (reference sequence).

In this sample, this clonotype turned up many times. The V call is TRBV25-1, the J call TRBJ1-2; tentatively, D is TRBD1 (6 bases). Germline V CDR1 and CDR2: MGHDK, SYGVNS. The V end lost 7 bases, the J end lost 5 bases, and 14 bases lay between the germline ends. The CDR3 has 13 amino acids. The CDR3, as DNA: TGTGCCAGCACCGAAGGGGGGAGGTATGGCTACACCTTC. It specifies CASTEGGRYGYTF.

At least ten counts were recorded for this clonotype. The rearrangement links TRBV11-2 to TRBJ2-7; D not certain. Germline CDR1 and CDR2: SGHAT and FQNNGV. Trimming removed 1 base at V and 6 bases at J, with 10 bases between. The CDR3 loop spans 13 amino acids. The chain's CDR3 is CASSLARVSEQYF. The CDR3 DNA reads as TGTGCCAGCAGCTTAGCCCGGGTATCCGAGCAGTACTTC. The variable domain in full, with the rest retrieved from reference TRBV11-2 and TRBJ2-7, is EAGVAQSPRYKIIEKRQSVAFWCNPISGHATLYWYQQILGQGPKLLIQFQNNGVVDDSQLPKDRFSAERLKGVDSTLKIQPAKLEDSAVYLCASSLARVSEQYFGPGTRLTVT.

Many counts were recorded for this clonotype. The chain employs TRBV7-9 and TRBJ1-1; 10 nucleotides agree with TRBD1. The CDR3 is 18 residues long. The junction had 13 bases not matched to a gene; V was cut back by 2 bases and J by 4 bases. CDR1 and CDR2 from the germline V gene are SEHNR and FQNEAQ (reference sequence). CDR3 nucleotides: TGTGCCAGCAGCTTAACCCCGGGACAGGGGTACGCGGTCACTGAAGCTTTCTTT. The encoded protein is CASSLTPGQGYAVTEAFF.

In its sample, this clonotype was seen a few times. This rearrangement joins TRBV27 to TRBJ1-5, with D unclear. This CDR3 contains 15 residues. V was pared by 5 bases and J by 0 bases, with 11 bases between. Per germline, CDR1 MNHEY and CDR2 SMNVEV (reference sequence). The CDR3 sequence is CASSLIGSSNQPQHF. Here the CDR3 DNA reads TGTGCCAGCAGTCTCATCGGCAGTAGCAATCAGCCCCAGCATTTT.

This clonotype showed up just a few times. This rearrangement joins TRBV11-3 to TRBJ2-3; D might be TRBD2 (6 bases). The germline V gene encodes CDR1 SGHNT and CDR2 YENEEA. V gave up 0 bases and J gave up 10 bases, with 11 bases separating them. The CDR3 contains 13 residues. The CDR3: CASSLDRESAQYF. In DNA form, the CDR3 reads TGTGCCAGCAGCTTAGATCGGGAGTCCGCGCAGTATTTT.

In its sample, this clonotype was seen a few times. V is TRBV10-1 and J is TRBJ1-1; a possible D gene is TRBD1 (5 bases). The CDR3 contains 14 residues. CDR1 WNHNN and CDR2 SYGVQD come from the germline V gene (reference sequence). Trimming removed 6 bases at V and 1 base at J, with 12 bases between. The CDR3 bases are TGCGCCAGCAGCCAAGACAGCTCGAACACTGAAGCTTTCTTT. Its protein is CASSQDSSNTEAFF.

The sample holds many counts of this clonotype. The CDR3 DNA reads TGTGCCAGCAGTCTTAGAAGGTTAGACACTGAAGCTTTCTTT. Translating gives CASSLRRLDTEAFF. The chain joins TRBV6-6 to TRBJ1-1, with D hard to call. The length of the CDR3 is 14 residues. V lost 5 bases to trimming and J lost 3 bases, with 13 bases between them. The germline gives CDR1 MNHNY, CDR2 SVGAGI (reference sequence).